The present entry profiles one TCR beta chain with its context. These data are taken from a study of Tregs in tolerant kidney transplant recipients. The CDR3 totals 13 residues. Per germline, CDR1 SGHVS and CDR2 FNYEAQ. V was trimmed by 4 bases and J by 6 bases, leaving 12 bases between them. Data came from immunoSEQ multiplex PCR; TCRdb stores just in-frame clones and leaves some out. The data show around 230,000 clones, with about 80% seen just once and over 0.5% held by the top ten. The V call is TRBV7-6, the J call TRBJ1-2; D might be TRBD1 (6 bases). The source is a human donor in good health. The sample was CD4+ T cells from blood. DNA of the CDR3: TGTGCCAGCAGCTCATGGGGGGGCGATGGCTACACCTTC. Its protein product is CASSSWGGDGYTF.